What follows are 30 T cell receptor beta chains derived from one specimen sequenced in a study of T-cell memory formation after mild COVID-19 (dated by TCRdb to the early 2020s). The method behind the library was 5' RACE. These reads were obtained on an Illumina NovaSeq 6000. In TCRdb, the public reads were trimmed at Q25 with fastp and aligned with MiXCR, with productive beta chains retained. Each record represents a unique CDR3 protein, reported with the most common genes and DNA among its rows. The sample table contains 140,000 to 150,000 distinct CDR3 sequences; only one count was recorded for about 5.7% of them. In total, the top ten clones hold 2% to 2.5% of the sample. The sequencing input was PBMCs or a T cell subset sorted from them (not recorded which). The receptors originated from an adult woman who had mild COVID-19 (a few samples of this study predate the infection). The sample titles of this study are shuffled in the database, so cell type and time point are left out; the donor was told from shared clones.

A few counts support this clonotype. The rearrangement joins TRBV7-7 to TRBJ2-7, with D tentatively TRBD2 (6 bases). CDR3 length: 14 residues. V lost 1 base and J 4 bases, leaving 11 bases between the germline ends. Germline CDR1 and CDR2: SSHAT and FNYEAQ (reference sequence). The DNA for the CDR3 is TGTGCCAGCAGCTTAGAGGCAGGGAGGTACGAGCAGTACTTC. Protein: CASSLEAGRYEQYF.

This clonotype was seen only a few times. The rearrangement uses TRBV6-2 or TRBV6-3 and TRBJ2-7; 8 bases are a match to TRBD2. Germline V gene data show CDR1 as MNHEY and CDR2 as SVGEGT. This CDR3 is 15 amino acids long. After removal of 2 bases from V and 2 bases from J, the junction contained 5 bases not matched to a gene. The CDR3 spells CASSYPGSGTYEQYF. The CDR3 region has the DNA TGTGCCAGCAGTTACCCGGGTAGCGGGACCTACGAGCAGTACTTC.

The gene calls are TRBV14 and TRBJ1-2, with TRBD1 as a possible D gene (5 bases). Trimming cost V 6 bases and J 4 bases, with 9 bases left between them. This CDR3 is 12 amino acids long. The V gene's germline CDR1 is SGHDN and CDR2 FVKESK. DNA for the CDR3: TGTGCCAGCAGGGAAACAGGCTATGGCTACACCTTC. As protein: CASRETGYGYTF.

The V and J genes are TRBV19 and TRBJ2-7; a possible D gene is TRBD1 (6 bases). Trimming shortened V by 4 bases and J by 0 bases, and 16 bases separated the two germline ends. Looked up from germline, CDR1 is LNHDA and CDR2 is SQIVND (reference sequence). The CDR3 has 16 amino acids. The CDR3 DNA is TGTGCCAGTAGTAGCCGTGGGACAAGTAGCTCCTACGAGCAGTACTTC. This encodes CASSSRGTSSSYEQYF.

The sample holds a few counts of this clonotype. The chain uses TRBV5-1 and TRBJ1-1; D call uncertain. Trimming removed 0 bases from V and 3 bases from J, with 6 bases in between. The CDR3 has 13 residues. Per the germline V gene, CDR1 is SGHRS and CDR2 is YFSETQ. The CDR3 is CASSLEADTEAFF. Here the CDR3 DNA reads TGCGCCAGCAGCTTGGAGGCGGACACTGAAGCTTTCTTT.

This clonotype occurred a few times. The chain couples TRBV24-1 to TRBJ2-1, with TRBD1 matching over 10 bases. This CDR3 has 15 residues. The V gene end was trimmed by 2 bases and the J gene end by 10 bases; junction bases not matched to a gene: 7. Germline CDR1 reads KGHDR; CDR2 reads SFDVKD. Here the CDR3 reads CATSDYRTGGREQFF. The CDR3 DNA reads TGTGCCACCAGTGATTATAGGACAGGGGGTCGGGAGCAGTTCTTC.

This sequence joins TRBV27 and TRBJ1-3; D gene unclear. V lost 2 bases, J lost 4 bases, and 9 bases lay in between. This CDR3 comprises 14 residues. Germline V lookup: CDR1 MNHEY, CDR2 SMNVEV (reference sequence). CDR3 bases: TGTGCCAGCAGTTTAAAGGCGGGGGGAAACACCATATATTTT. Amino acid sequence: CASSLKAGGNTIYF.

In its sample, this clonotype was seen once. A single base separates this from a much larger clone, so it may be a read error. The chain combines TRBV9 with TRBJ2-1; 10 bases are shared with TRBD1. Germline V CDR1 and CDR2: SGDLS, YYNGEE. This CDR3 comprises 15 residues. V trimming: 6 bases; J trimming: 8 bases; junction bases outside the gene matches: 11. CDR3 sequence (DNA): TGTGCCAGCACTCGTACGGGACAGGGGTACGATGAGCAGTTCTTC. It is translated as CASTRTGQGYDEQFF.

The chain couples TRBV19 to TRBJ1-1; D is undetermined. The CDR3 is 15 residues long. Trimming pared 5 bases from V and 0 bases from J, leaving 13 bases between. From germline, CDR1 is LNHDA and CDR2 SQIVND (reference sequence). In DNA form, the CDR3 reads TGTGCCAGTAGTCCAGTGGCAGCAATGAACACTGAAGCTTTCTTT. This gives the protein CASSPVAAMNTEAFF.

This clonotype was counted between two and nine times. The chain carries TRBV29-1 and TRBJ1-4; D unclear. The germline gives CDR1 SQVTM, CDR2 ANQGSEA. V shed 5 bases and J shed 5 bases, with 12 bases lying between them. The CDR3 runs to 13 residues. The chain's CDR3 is CSVLETRNEKLFF. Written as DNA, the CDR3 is TGCAGCGTTCTCGAAACACGAAATGAAAAACTGTTTTTT.

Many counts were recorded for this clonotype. The CDR3 sequence: CATSGTLTGIVGTDTQYF. The CDR3 DNA sequence: TGTGCCACCAGTGGAACGCTCACAGGGATAGTCGGAACAGATACGCAGTATTTT. The chain joins TRBV24-1 to TRBJ2-3, with D tentatively TRBD1 (6 bases). This CDR3 contains 18 residues. Deletions cut 5 bases from V and 3 bases from J, with 23 bases between. Germline CDR1 is KGHDR and CDR2 is SFDVKD.

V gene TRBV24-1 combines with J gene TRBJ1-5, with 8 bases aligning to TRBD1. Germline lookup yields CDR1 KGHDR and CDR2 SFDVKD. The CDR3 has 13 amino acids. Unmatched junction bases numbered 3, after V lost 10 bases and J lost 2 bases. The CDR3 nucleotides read TGTGCCACGCAGGGACAGGGCAATCAGCCCCAGCATTTT. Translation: CATQGQGNQPQHF.

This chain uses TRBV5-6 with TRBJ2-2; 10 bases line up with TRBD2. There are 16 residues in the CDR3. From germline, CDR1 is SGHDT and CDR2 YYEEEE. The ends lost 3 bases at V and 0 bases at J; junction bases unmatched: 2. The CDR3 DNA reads TGTGCCAGCAGCTGGGGACTAGCGTCGAACACCGGGGAGCTGTTTTTT. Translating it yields CASSWGLASNTGELFF.

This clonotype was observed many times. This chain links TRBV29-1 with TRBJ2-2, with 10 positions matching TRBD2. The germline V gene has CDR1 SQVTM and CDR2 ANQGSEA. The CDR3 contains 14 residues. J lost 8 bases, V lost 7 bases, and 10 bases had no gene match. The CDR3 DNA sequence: TGCAGCGCCCAACCTAGCGGGAGAATTGGGGAGCTGTTTTTT. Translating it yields CSAQPSGRIGELFF.

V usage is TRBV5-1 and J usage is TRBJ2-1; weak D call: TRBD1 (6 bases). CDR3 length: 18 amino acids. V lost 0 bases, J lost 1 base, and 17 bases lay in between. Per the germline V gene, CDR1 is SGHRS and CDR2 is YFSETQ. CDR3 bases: TGCGCCAGCAGCTTGGAAGCCGGGGCAGGGGAATCCTACAATGAGCAGTTCTTC. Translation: CASSLEAGAGESYNEQFF.

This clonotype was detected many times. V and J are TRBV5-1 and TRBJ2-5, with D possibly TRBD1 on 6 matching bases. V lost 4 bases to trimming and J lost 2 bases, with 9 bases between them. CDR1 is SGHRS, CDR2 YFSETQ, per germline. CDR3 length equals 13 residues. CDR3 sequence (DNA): TGCGCCAGCAGCCTGGGGGCACAAGAGACCCAGTACTTC. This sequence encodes CASSLGAQETQYF.

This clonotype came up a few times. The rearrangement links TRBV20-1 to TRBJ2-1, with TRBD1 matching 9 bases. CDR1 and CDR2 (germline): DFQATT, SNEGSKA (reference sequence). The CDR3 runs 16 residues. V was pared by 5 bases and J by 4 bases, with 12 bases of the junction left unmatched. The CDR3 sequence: CSAGGTGYGRYNEQFF. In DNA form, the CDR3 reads TGCAGTGCTGGAGGGACAGGGTATGGTAGGTACAATGAGCAGTTCTTC.

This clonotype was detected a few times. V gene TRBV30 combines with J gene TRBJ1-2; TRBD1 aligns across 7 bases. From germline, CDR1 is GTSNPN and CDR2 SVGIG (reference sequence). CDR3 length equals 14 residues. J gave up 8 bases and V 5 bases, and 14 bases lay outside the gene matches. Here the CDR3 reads CAWGRGTDRWGYTF. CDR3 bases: TGTGCCTGGGGGAGGGGGACAGACCGGTGGGGCTACACCTTC. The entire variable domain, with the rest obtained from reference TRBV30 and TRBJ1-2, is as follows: SQTIHQWPATLVQPVGSPLSLECTVEGTSNPNLYWYRQAAGRGLQLLFYSVGIGQISSEVPQNLSASRPQDRQFILSSKKLLLSDSGFYLCAWGRGTDRWGYTFGSGTRLTVV.

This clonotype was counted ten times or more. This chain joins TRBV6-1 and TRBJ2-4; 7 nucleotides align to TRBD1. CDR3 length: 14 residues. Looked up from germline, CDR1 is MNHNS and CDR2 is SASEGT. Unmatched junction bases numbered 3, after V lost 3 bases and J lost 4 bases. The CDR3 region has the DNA TGTGCCAGCAGTGAGTCAGGGGGTAAAAACATTCAGTACTTC. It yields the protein CASSESGGKNIQYF.

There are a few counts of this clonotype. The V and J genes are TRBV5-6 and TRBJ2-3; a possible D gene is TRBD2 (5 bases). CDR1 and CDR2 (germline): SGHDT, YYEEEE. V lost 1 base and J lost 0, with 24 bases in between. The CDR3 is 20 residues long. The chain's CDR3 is CASSLSVRAEWFISTDTQYF. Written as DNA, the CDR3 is TGTGCCAGCAGCTTGTCGGTGAGGGCAGAATGGTTCATTAGCACAGATACGCAGTATTTT. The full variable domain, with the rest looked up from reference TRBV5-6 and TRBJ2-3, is DAGVTQSPTHLIKTRGQQVTLRCSPKSGHDTVSWYQQALGQGPQFIFQYYEEEERQRGNFPDRFSGHQFPNYSSELNVNALLLGDSALYLCASSLSVRAEWFISTDTQYFGPGTRLTVL.

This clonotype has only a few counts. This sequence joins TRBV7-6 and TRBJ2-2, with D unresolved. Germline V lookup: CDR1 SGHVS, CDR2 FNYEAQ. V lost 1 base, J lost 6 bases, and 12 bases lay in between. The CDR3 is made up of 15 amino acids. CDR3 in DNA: TGTGCCAGCAGCTTAGTTGGCCTCGGCGCCGGGGAGCTGTTTTTT. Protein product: CASSLVGLGAGELFF.

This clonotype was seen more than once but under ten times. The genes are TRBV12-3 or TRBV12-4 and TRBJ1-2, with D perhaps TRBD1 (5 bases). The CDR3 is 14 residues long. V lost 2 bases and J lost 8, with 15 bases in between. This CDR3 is CASSLPDSPTGYTF. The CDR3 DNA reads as TGTGCCAGCAGTTTACCCGACAGCCCCACCGGCTACACCTTC.

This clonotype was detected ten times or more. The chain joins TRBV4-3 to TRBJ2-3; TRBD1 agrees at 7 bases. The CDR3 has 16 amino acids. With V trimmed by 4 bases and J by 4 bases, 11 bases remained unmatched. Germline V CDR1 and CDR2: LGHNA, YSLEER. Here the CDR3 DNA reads TGCGCCAGCAGCCCGGACAGGTCGAGGAGCGCAGATACGCAGTATTTT. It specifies CASSPDRSRSADTQYF.

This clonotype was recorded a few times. The CDR3 nucleotides read TGTGCCAGCAGCTGGGGAGGAGGAAACACCATATATTTT. Protein: CASSWGGGNTIYF. This chain joins TRBV5-5 and TRBJ1-3; D remains unclear. Trimming cost V 3 bases and J 4 bases, with 8 bases left between them. The CDR3 has 13 residues. CDR1 and CDR2 (germline): SGHKS, YYEKEE (reference sequence).

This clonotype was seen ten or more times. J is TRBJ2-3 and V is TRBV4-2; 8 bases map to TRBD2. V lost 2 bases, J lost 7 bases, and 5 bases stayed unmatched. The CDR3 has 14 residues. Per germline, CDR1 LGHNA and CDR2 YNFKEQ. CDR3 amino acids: CASSQFNSGNTQYF. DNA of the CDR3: TGTGCCAGCAGCCAATTCAATAGCGGGAATACGCAGTATTTT.

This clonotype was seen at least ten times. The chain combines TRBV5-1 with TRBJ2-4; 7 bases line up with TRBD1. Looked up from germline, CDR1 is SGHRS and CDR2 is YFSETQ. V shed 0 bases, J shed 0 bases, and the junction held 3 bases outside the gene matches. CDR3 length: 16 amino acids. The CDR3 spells CASSLVTGIAKNIQYF. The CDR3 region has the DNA TGCGCCAGCAGCTTGGTGACAGGGATAGCCAAAAACATTCAGTACTTC.

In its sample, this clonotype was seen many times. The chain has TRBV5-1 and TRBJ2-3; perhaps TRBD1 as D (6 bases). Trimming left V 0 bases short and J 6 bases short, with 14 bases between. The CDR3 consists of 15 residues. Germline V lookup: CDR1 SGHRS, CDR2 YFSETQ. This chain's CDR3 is CASSLARQGRDTQYF. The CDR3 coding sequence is TGCGCCAGCAGCTTGGCCCGGCAGGGGCGGGATACGCAGTATTTT. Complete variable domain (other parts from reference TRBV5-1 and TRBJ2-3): KAGVTQTPRYLIKTRGQQVTLSCSPISGHRSVSWYQQTPGQGLQFLFEYFSETQRNKGNFPGRFSGRQFSNSRSEMNVSTLELGDSALYLCASSLARQGRDTQYFGPGTRLTVL.

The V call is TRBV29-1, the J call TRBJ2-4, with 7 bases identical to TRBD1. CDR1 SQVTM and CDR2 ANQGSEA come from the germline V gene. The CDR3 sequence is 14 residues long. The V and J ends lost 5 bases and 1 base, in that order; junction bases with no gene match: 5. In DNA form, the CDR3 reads TGCAGCGTTTACGGCAGGGGGGCCAAAAACATTCAGTACTTC. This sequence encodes CSVYGRGAKNIQYF. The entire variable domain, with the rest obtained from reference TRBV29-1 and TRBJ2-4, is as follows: SAVISQKPSRDICQRGTSLTIQCQVDSQVTMMFWYRQQPGQSLTLIATANQGSEATYESGFVIDKFPISRPNLTFSTLTVSNMSPEDSSIYLCSVYGRGAKNIQYFGAGTRLSVL.

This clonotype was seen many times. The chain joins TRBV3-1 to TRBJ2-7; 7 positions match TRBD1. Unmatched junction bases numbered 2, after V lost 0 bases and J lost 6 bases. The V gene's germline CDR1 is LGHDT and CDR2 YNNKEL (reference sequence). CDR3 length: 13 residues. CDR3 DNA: TGTGCCAGCAGCCAAGACGACAGGGCCGAGCAGTACTTC. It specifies CASSQDDRAEQYF.

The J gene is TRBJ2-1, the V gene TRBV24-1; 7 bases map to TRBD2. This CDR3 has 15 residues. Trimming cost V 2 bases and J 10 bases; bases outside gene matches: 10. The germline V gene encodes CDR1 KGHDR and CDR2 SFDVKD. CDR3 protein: CATSDYRAGSQEQFF. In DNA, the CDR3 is TGTGCCACCAGTGATTATCGAGCGGGGTCACAGGAGCAGTTCTTC.